This TCR beta chain was sequenced during a study of blood T cell repertoires in COVID-19. Study summary: The United States, Italy and Spain provided the acute and convalescent COVID-19 samples. Sample material is recorded as cDNA or gDNA derived from T cells, B-cell-depleted T cells, or PBMCs.

V was clipped by 6 bases and J by 1 base, with 9 bases between them. CDR1 is MRHNA, CDR2 SNTAGT, per germline. This CDR3 is built from 13 residues. Methods used by the authors: Scientists estimated how many nucleated cells there were by amplifying reference gene primers. Produced via immunoSEQ multiplex PCR; TCRdb's table is partial and in-frame only. Clone size and the V and J calls come from that table; the DNA yielded D and trimming. The data hold 300,000 to 400,000 clones, with around 86% observed a single time. V gene TRBV6-4 combines with J gene TRBJ1-1; D is unclear. The clonotype was recovered from a human donor in a cohort sampled during active COVID-19. The sample consisted of peripheral blood. This CDR3 is CASSAGRNTEAFF. CDR3 in DNA: TGTGCCAGCAGCGCCGGGAGGAACACTGAAGCTTTCTTT.